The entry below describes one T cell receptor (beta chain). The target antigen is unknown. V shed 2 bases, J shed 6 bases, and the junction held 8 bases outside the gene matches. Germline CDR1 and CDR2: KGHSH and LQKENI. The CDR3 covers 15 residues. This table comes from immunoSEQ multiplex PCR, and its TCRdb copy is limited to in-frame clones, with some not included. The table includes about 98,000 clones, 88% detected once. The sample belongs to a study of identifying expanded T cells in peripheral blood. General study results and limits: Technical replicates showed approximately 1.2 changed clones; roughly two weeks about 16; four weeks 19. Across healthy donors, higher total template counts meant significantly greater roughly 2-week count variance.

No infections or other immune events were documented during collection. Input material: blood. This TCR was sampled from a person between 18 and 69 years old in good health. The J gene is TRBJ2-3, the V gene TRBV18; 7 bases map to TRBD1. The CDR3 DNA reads TGTGCCAGCTCACCAAATAAGGGACAGATCGATACGCAGTATTTT. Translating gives CASSPNKGQIDTQYF.